Below are 24 T cell receptor beta chains sequenced from a single sample in a study of blood T cells in healthy people across ages. Sample-barcoded 5' priming and a J-beta primer mix drove a second PCR of about 6 to 12 cycles. TCRdb itself ran the 5' RACE reads through MiXCR, one entry per CDR3 protein. The profile shows 1.5 million to 2 million distinct CDR3 sequences, roughly 43% of them singletons. Sequenced: blood. Receptors were obtained from a human donor in good health.

V usage is TRBV4-1 and J usage is TRBJ2-4; no firm D call. The J call could be wrong; TRBJ2-7 is a better fit for the DNA end. CDR1 is MGHRA and CDR2 is YSYEKL in the germline V gene. CDR3 length: 14 residues. The CDR3 region has the DNA TGCGCCAGCAGCTCGGAACTCTTGGGCTACGAGCAGTACTTC. Amino acids: CASSSELLGYEQYF.

V and J are TRBV3-1 and TRBJ2-1, with D hard to call. Germline CDR1 is LGHDT and CDR2 is YNNKEL (reference sequence). CDR3 length equals 12 residues. V was shortened by 3 bases and J by 10 bases, with 10 bases between the two germline ends. The CDR3 sequence is CASSQRPDEQFF. CDR3 coding DNA: TGTGCCAGCAGCCAGAGGCCGGACGAGCAGTTCTTC.

In its sample, this clonotype was seen a few times. The V and J genes are TRBV29-1 and TRBJ1-4; the D is unclear. Per germline, CDR1 SQVTM and CDR2 ANQGSEA. The CDR3 has 14 residues. Trimming shortened V by 7 bases and J by 8 bases, and 20 bases separated the two germline ends. The CDR3 DNA reads as TGCAGCGCCAGCGTTGGAGGAGATTACGAAAAACTGTTTTTT. This sequence encodes CSASVGGDYEKLFF.

J is TRBJ2-3 and V is TRBV29-1; 14 nucleotides agree with TRBD2. The J segment lost 5 bases and the V segment lost 8 bases, leaving 9 bases of the junction unmatched. CDR1 is SQVTM, CDR2 ANQGSEA, per germline. The CDR3 consists of 15 residues. In DNA form, the CDR3 reads TGCAGCATGGAGGGACTAGCGGGGGATGGAGATACGCAGTATTTT. It codes for CSMEGLAGDGDTQYF.

This clonotype appeared a single time. The rearrangement uses TRBV7-9 and TRBJ2-1, with 7 bases lining up with TRBD2. V was clipped by 2 bases and J by 2 bases; unmatched bases: 6. The CDR3 runs 16 residues. Looked up from germline, CDR1 is SEHNR and CDR2 is FQNEAQ (reference sequence). The CDR3 here is CASSLSTGGTYNEQFF. The CDR3 nucleotides read TGTGCCAGCAGCTTAAGCACGGGGGGTACCTACAATGAGCAGTTCTTC.

The CDR3 region has the DNA TGTGCCAGCAGCCTGGGGAGGGGCAGGGGAAGTGAGCAGTACTTC. Translating gives CASSLGRGRGSEQYF. This rearrangement joins TRBV3-1 to TRBJ2-7; tentative D call: TRBD2 (7 bases). The V end was cut by 4 bases, the J end by 7 bases, with 20 bases between. The CDR3 extends over 15 amino acids. Germline CDR1 reads LGHDT; CDR2 reads YNNKEL (reference sequence).

This sequence joins TRBV12-3 or TRBV12-4 and TRBJ2-7; D ambiguous. V gave up 3 bases and J gave up 1 base, with 13 bases separating them. The CDR3 consists of 15 residues. In DNA form, the CDR3 reads TGTGCCAGCAGTTTTCGGGTCGGGCTGTCCTACGAGCAGTACTTC. It is translated as CASSFRVGLSYEQYF.

The chain couples TRBV20-1 to TRBJ1-6; tentative D call: TRBD1 (5 bases). This CDR3 spans 13 amino acids. Per the germline V gene, CDR1 is DFQATT and CDR2 is SNEGSKA (reference sequence). Between the trimmed V and J ends, which lost 0 bases and 18 bases, there was a span of 18 bases. In nucleotides, the CDR3 is TGCAGTGCTAGAGATCAGGGTCGACTACTCTACCACTTT. Amino acids: CSARDQGRLLYHF.

This clonotype was observed a handful of times. The rearrangement joins TRBV7-2 to TRBJ2-7; D gene ambiguous. The V end lost 1 base, the J end lost 7 bases, and 20 bases lay between the germline ends. There are 16 residues in the CDR3. Germline CDR1 reads SGHTA; CDR2 reads FQGNSA. CDR3 protein: CASSLGFSTLKWEQYF. Written as DNA, the CDR3 is TGTGCCAGCAGCTTAGGTTTCTCGACGTTAAAGTGGGAGCAGTACTTC.

The V and J genes are TRBV4-3 and TRBJ1-2; 10 bases are shared with TRBD1. Germline values: CDR1 LGHNA, CDR2 YSLEER. The CDR3 sequence is 16 residues long. J lost 5 bases, V lost 4 bases, and 10 bases had no gene match. CDR3 nucleotides: TGCGCCAGCAGCCTGGAAAGGGGACAGGGGCTATATGGCTACACCTTC. This codes for CASSLERGQGLYGYTF.

Only a few counts were recorded for this clonotype. The chain is built from TRBV7-2 and TRBJ1-2, with 8 positions matching TRBD1. Germline CDR1 is SGHTA and CDR2 is FQGNSA. The junction had 12 bases not matched to a gene; V was cut back by 5 bases and J by 7 bases. The CDR3 totals 15 residues. The CDR3 reads CASSAQTGDLRGYTF. The CDR3 DNA sequence: TGTGCCAGCAGCGCCCAGACAGGGGATCTTCGTGGCTACACCTTC. Together with reference TRBV7-2 and TRBJ1-2, the CDR3 gives the full variable domain: GAGVSQSPSNKVTEKGKDVELRCDPISGHTALYWYRQSLGQGLEFLIYFQGNSAPDKSGLPSDRFSAERTGGSVSTLTIQRTQQEDSAVYLCASSAQTGDLRGYTFGSGTRLTVV.

The rearrangement uses TRBV7-9 and TRBJ2-5; TRBD2 matches at 13 bases. The germline V gene encodes CDR1 SEHNR and CDR2 FQNEAQ (reference sequence). The CDR3 is made up of 17 amino acids. V shed 7 bases, J shed 4 bases, and the junction held 12 bases outside the gene matches. The CDR3 DNA reads as TGTGCCAGCAACTCGGGACTAGCGGGGTTGCGCGGAGAGACCCAGTACTTC. Protein product: CASNSGLAGLRGETQYF.

This clonotype was recorded a few times. This chain links TRBV4-2 with TRBJ2-1, with 11 bases that match TRBD2. The CDR3 consists of 11 residues. CDR1 and CDR2 (germline): LGHNA, YNFKEQ. V lost 7 bases and J lost 14; bases outside the gene matches: 4. CDR3 DNA: TGTGCCAGCAAGGCTAGCGGGGGGAAGTTCTTC. The encoded protein is CASKASGGKFF.

The gene calls are TRBV27 and TRBJ1-2; a possible D gene is TRBD1 (5 bases). The CDR3 has 14 amino acids. V gave up 2 bases and J gave up 7 bases, with 14 bases separating them. Germline V gene data show CDR1 as MNHEY and CDR2 as SMNVEV (reference sequence). CDR3 coding DNA: TGTGCCAGCAGTTTAGGTCAGGGCGGCCCTGGCTACACCTTC. Translation gives CASSLGQGGPGYTF.

There are a few counts of this clonotype. This chain joins TRBV28 and TRBJ2-7; the D gene is possibly TRBD1 (5 bases). The CDR3 sequence is 14 residues long. CDR1 MDHEN and CDR2 SYDVKM come from the germline V gene. Between the trimmed V and J ends, which lost 7 bases and 7 bases, there was a span of 20 bases. This CDR3 reads CASTPQGRVTEQYF. The CDR3 nucleotides read TGTGCCAGCACCCCTCAGGGTCGGGTTACGGAGCAGTACTTC.

The rearrangement uses TRBV5-1 and TRBJ1-1, with 8 bases matching TRBD1. CDR1 SGHRS and CDR2 YFSETQ come from the germline V gene. The V gene end was trimmed by 2 bases and the J gene end by 4 bases; junction bases not matched to a gene: 7. The CDR3 loop spans 15 amino acids. CDR3 coding DNA: TGCGCCAGCAGCTTCCACAGGGGGACGGCCACTGAAGCTTTCTTT. This encodes CASSFHRGTATEAFF.

The V call is TRBV28, the J call TRBJ2-6; no clear D gene. The ends were cut back, 6 bases at V and 1 base at J, with 7 bases in the middle. This CDR3 comprises 14 residues. CDR1 is MDHEN and CDR2 is SYDVKM in the germline V gene. DNA for the CDR3: TGTGCCAGCAGACCCCGGTCTGGGGCCAACGTCCTGACTTTC. This encodes CASRPRSGANVLTF. Filled out from reference TRBV28 and TRBJ2-6, the complete variable domain reads DVKVTQSSRYLVKRTGEKVFLECVQDMDHENMFWYRQDPGLGLRLIYFSYDVKMKEKGDIPEGYSVSREKKERFSLILESASTNQTSMYLCASRPRSGANVLTFGAGSRLTVL.

V usage is TRBV20-1 and J usage is TRBJ2-3, with 9 bases identical to TRBD1. This CDR3 region has 16 residues. The ends lost 0 bases at V and 4 bases at J; junction bases unmatched: 8. CDR1 DFQATT and CDR2 SNEGSKA come from the germline V gene (reference sequence). The CDR3 nucleotides read TGCAGTGCTAGAGATGGGAGGACAGGGGCGCCAGATACGCAGTATTTT. Amino acid sequence: CSARDGRTGAPDTQYF.

The chain combines TRBV12-3 or TRBV12-4 with TRBJ2-3; no definite D call. The CDR3 sequence is 15 residues long. V was clipped by 1 base and J by 5 bases, with 13 bases between them. Written as DNA, the CDR3 is TGTGCCAGCAGTTTAGTTTTGAGCTTCGAAGATACGCAGTATTTT. Protein: CASSLVLSFEDTQYF.

CDR3: CSARTRTSSYEQYF. The CDR3, as DNA: TGCAGTGCTAGGACTCGTACGAGCTCCTACGAGCAGTACTTC. V is TRBV20-1 and J is TRBJ2-7; no clear D. The V end lost 3 bases, the J end lost 0 bases, and 12 bases lay between the germline ends. The CDR3 is made up of 14 amino acids. In germline, CDR1 is DFQATT, CDR2 SNEGSKA (reference sequence).

The chain links TRBV4-3 to TRBJ2-7; no reliable D call. The CDR3 has 14 residues. Germline CDR1 reads LGHNA; CDR2 reads YSLEER. With 0 bases removed from V and 3 bases from J, the gap between germline ends came to 9 bases. The CDR3 DNA reads as TGCGCCAGCAGCCAAGACAGGCTTAACTACGAGCAGTACTTC. This gives the protein CASSQDRLNYEQYF.

The V call is TRBV27, the J call TRBJ2-5; possibly TRBD1 for D (7 bases). The CDR3 has 17 residues. V was clipped by 3 bases and J by 4 bases, with 21 bases between them. CDR1 is MNHEY, CDR2 SMNVEV, per germline (reference sequence). For the CDR3, the DNA is TGTGCCAGCAGTTTTTACCGCGGGACAGACTCAAGAGAGACCCAGTACTTC. It yields the protein CASSFYRGTDSRETQYF.

The V gene is TRBV4-3, the J gene TRBJ2-7; no reliable D call. The CDR3 is made up of 15 amino acids. Germline CDR1 is LGHNA and CDR2 is YSLEER. Trimming removed 0 bases at V and 4 bases at J, with 13 bases between. CDR3 residues: CASSQEADGGYEQYF. Written as DNA, the CDR3 is TGCGCCAGCAGCCAAGAGGCGGACGGTGGGTACGAGCAGTACTTC.

This clonotype has a handful of counts. The rearrangement links TRBV4-1 to TRBJ2-7; D might be TRBD1 or TRBD2, each matching 6 bases. The CDR3 loop spans 14 amino acids. V dropped 1 base and J dropped 2 bases, with 9 bases sitting between them. Germline V gives CDR1 MGHRA, CDR2 YSYEKL. The CDR3 DNA reads as TGCGCCAGCAGCCAAGTGGGGGGCGCCTACGAGCAGTACTTC. As protein: CASSQVGGAYEQYF.